One sample yielded the 24 T cell receptor beta chains listed below, sequenced in a study of regulatory T cells in long-lasting Graves disease. Library construction for TCR beta used iRepertoire HTBI primers and Arm-PCR of CDR3 regions. In TCRdb, the multiplex PCR reads were re-called with MiXCR into one record per CDR3 protein. Of around 400,000 distinct CDR3 sequences listed, around a quarter were seen once; the top ten hold about a quarter. Time point specified: persistent/refractory GD, antithyroid drugs over 5 years with positive TRAb. PBMC RNA was the source of the TCR library. The material sequenced was peripheral blood mononuclear cells (PBMCs), taken when the disease was refractory, from a patient treated with antithyroid drugs. The receptors here all came from a female donor with Graves disease.

This clonotype was detected only a few times. The chain recombines TRBV19 with TRBJ1-2, with 11 bases fitting TRBD1. Germline CDR1 LNHDA, CDR2 SQIVND (reference sequence). The trim removed 0 bases at V and 4 bases at J, leaving 13 bases unmatched. The CDR3 has 19 residues. The CDR3 nucleotides read TGTGCCAGTAGTATAGAAGGGAGGACAGGGGGCTTAGACTTCTATGGCTACACCTTC. The encoded protein is CASSIEGRTGGLDFYGYTF.

Comments on this clonotype: This could be a read error, since a much larger clone is one nucleotide away. The chain links TRBV11-2 to TRBJ1-6, with TRBD1 matching 7 bases. From germline, CDR1 is SGHAT and CDR2 FQNNGV. CDR3 length: 14 amino acids. CDR3 residues: CASNRPGQNLPLHF. Written as DNA, the CDR3 is TGTGCCAGCAACCGCCCGGGACAGAATTTACCCCTCCACTTT.

This clonotype was found a few times. Written as DNA, the CDR3 is TGTGCCAGCAGTAACACACTCCCGGGACAGGGTGAAATGAACACTGAAGCTTTCTTT. Translated: CASSNTLPGQGEMNTEAFF. The chain links TRBV28 to TRBJ1-1; 9 bases line up with TRBD1. Germline lookup yields CDR1 MDHEN and CDR2 SYDVKM. J was trimmed by 0 bases and V by 5 bases; bases with no gene match: 16. This CDR3 region has 19 residues.

This clonotype was detected ten times or more. The rearrangement joins TRBV20-1 to TRBJ2-5; TRBD1 matches 10 bases. With 5 bases clipped from V and 4 bases from J, the junction kept 10 bases outside the gene matches. Germline loops: CDR1 DFQATT, CDR2 SNEGSKA (reference sequence). The CDR3 consists of 15 residues. DNA of the CDR3: TGCAGTGCTGGAAGATGGACAGGGGGAGTAGAGACCCAGTACTTC. This translates into CSAGRWTGGVETQYF.

This chain links TRBV4-1 with TRBJ2-5; D gene ambiguous. The germline gives CDR1 MGHRA, CDR2 YSYEKL. V was cut by 0 bases and J by 6 bases, with 17 bases left in between. The CDR3 has 16 residues. CDR3 sequence reads: CASSQEGSGVGKTQYF. CDR3 DNA: TGCGCCAGCAGCCAAGAGGGGTCTGGAGTGGGAAAGACCCAGTACTTC.

This clonotype was seen many times. This sequence joins TRBV28 and TRBJ1-6; 7 nucleotides align to TRBD1. The V gene end was trimmed by 8 bases and the J gene end by 10 bases; junction bases not matched to a gene: 11. Germline V gives CDR1 MDHEN, CDR2 SYDVKM. The CDR3 extends over 14 amino acids. The DNA of the CDR3 is TGTGCCAGCCTTCCCGGGACAGCCGGCTCACCCCTCCACTTT. This codes for CASLPGTAGSPLHF.

Turning to this clonotype: This could be a read error, since a much larger clone is one nucleotide away. V is TRBV5-1 and J is TRBJ2-6; maybe TRBD2 (5 bases). The CDR3 totals 15 residues. Between the trimmed V and J ends, which lost 10 bases and 3 bases, there was a span of 17 bases. Looked up from germline, CDR1 is SGHRS and CDR2 is YFSETQ. The chain's CDR3 is CACDKEGGGANVLTF. CDR3 in DNA: TGCGCCTGCGATAAAGAGGGCGGTGGGGCCAACGTCCTGACTTTC.

A note on this clonotype: A read error may account for a junction end that differs from germline. V and J are TRBV20-1 and TRBJ2-1; D unresolved. Per the germline V gene, CDR1 is DFQATT and CDR2 is SNEGSKA (reference sequence). The CDR3 is 12 amino acids. For the CDR3, the DNA is TGCAGTGCTAGGGGTGCGGTCGGTAGTAACAGCTTC. It specifies CSARGAVGSNSF.

Only a few counts were recorded for this clonotype. This chain links TRBV25-1 with TRBJ2-2; D unresolved. V was pared by 2 bases and J by 4 bases, with 17 bases between. CDR1 is MGHDK and CDR2 is SYGVNS in the germline V gene. The CDR3 length is 17 residues. The CDR3 coding sequence is TGTGCCAGCAGTGAACGTTTGAGTCGAGCGCCCACCGGGGAGCTGTTTTTT. It encodes CASSERLSRAPTGELFF.

This clonotype has ten or more counts. The rearrangement links TRBV20-1 to TRBJ2-5; D is unresolved. The germline V and J ends were trimmed by 3 bases and 5 bases, with 4 bases remaining between them. Germline-derived CDR1 and CDR2 are DFQATT and SNEGSKA (reference sequence). The CDR3 sequence is 10 residues long. In nucleotides, the CDR3 is TGCAGTGCTAGGAAGGAGACCCAGTACTTC. As protein: CSARKETQYF.

Only a few counts were recorded for this clonotype. The CDR3 sequence: CASRSSAANTEAFF. CDR3 nucleotides: TGCGCCAGCAGGTCGTCGGCAGCGAACACTGAAGCTTTCTTT. The chain uses TRBV5-1 and TRBJ1-1, with D hard to call. Germline assignment: CDR1 SGHRS and CDR2 YFSETQ. Trimming cost V 5 bases and J 1 base, with 12 bases left between them. The CDR3 is 14 amino acids.

This clonotype was seen at least ten times. The chain is built from TRBV6-1 and TRBJ1-2; D might be TRBD1 (5 bases). From germline, CDR1 is MNHNS and CDR2 SASEGT. V lost 8 bases and J 4 bases, leaving 8 bases between the germline ends. This CDR3 contains 11 residues. The CDR3 DNA reads as TGTGCCAGCTCCAGGGCCTATGGCTACACCTTC. It specifies CASSRAYGYTF.

A few counts support this clonotype. The J gene is TRBJ2-7, the V gene TRBV19, with 11 bases identical to TRBD2. Germline V gene data show CDR1 as LNHDA and CDR2 as SQIVND (reference sequence). The CDR3 runs to 15 residues. Germline trimming cut 8 bases from V and 4 bases from J; bases unmatched to any gene: 10. The CDR3 is CASSQTGTSGYEQYF. In DNA, the CDR3 is TGTGCCAGTTCTCAAACCGGGACTAGCGGTTACGAGCAGTACTTC.

This clonotype was counted only a few times. V usage is TRBV19 and J usage is TRBJ1-1; D remains unclear. Germline values: CDR1 LNHDA, CDR2 SQIVND (reference sequence). The germline V and J ends were trimmed by 6 bases and 0 bases, with 17 bases remaining between them. This CDR3 contains 16 residues. Written as DNA, the CDR3 is TGTGCCAGTAGCCCTGCGCTTTCGGGTTTGAACACTGAAGCTTTCTTT. As protein: CASSPALSGLNTEAFF.

This clonotype occurred many times. The chain employs TRBV24-1 and TRBJ1-5; D is ambiguous. The germline V and J ends were trimmed by 4 bases and 3 bases, with 12 bases remaining between them. The CDR3 is 15 amino acids. Germline assignment: CDR1 KGHDR and CDR2 SFDVKD. DNA of the CDR3: TGTGCCACCAGTGAGTTTGGGAAGGCCAATCAGCCCCAGCATTTT. Amino acids: CATSEFGKANQPQHF.

The J gene is TRBJ1-1, the V gene TRBV12-5, with TRBD1 as a possible D gene (6 bases). Between the trimmed V and J ends, which lost 5 bases and 4 bases, there was a span of 17 bases. The CDR3 has 15 amino acids. Germline loops: CDR1 LGHNT, CDR2 FRNRAP. CDR3 sequence: CASGPSRDISTEAFF. CDR3 bases: TGTGCTAGTGGTCCCAGCCGGGACATAAGCACTGAAGCTTTCTTT.

V is TRBV6-9 and J is TRBJ2-1, with 9 bases lining up with TRBD2. In germline, CDR1 is MNHGY, CDR2 SVAAGI. V shed 3 bases, J shed 1 base, and the junction held 7 bases outside the gene matches. The CDR3 totals 17 residues. CDR3 DNA sequence: TGTGCCAGCAGTTACGGGTCGCTAGCGGGGTCCTACAATGAGCAGTTCTTC. It encodes CASSYGSLAGSYNEQFF.

This clonotype showed up just a few times. The chain is built from TRBV20-1 and TRBJ2-2; D may match TRBD1 or TRBD2 (5 bases each). The CDR3 runs to 14 residues. Trimming shortened V by 1 base and J by 1 base, and 7 bases separated the two germline ends. The germline V gene encodes CDR1 DFQATT and CDR2 SNEGSKA (reference sequence). The CDR3 nucleotides are TGCAGTGCTAGAGTGAGGGGGAACACCGGGGAGCTGTTTTTT. This sequence encodes CSARVRGNTGELFF.

The J gene is TRBJ1-3, the V gene TRBV2; D gene uncertain. The CDR3 loop spans 15 amino acids. V was trimmed by 4 bases and J by 0 bases, leaving 10 bases between them. The V gene's germline CDR1 is SNHLY and CDR2 FYNNEI. The CDR3 nucleotides are TGTGCCAGCAGTGGAGAGATTCTCTCTGGAAACACCATATATTTT. Protein: CASSGEILSGNTIYF.

The chain links TRBV4-3 to TRBJ1-5; no clear D. V was trimmed by 6 bases and J by 7 bases, leaving 16 bases between them. Germline V gives CDR1 LGHNA, CDR2 YSLEER. The CDR3 contains 14 residues. The DNA for the CDR3 is TGCGCCAGCAGTCTCCAACGGGAAGGACAGCCCCAGCATTTT. This codes for CASSLQREGQPQHF.

The chain uses TRBV19 and TRBJ1-1, with a possible D match to TRBD1 (5 bases). The CDR3 contains 16 residues. Germline assignment: CDR1 LNHDA and CDR2 SQIVND (reference sequence). Trimming took 5 bases from V and 5 from J, leaving 21 bases between them. CDR3 bases: TGTGCCAGTAGTTCCGGAGAGGGGCCTTTTGAGACTGAAGCTTTCTTT. This translates into CASSSGEGPFETEAFF.

This clonotype came up a few times. The chain is built from TRBV13 and TRBJ1-4, with D tentatively TRBD1 (5 bases). V gave up 0 bases and J gave up 3 bases, with 20 bases separating them. The CDR3 contains 19 residues. The germline V gene encodes CDR1 PRHDT and CDR2 FYEKMQ (reference sequence). The CDR3 protein is CASSLGGGVRGASNEKLFF. DNA for the CDR3: TGTGCCAGCAGCTTAGGGGGGGGTGTCCGGGGCGCGTCTAATGAAAAACTGTTTTTT.

The chain employs TRBV11-3 and TRBJ2-5; D might be TRBD2 (6 bases). The germline gives CDR1 SGHNT, CDR2 YENEEA. The CDR3 is 14 amino acids. Trimming took 1 base from V and 5 from J, leaving 11 bases between them. The DNA for the CDR3 is TGTGCCAGCAGCTTAGCGGGAGCCCACGAGACCCAGTACTTC. This sequence encodes CASSLAGAHETQYF.

The sample holds many counts of this clonotype. V is TRBV6-5 and J is TRBJ2-7; TRBD1 agrees at 10 bases. The CDR3 runs to 15 residues. Trimming removed 4 bases from V and 2 bases from J; junction bases left unmatched: 5. CDR1 is MNHEY, CDR2 SVGAGI, per germline. The CDR3 sequence is CASSFPGQGAYEQYF. CDR3 DNA: TGTGCCAGCAGTTTTCCAGGACAGGGGGCCTACGAGCAGTACTTC.